The 18 T cell receptor beta chains reported below all come from one sample, sequenced in a study of CD8 T cells in Susac syndrome. Reverse transcription of about 0.45 to 1 ug RNA was carried out with random hexamers. TCRdb reprocessed the immunoSEQ multiplex PCR reads via MiXCR and lists one record per CDR3 protein. There are 120,000 or so distinct CDR3 sequences in the sample; roughly 94% occur only once, and 0.25% to 0.3% lies in the top ten. The material sequenced was CD8+ T cells from PBMCs. The source is a human donor with Susac syndrome.

The chain uses TRBV29-1 and TRBJ1-2, with D uncertain. Looked up from germline, CDR1 is SQVTM and CDR2 is ANQGSEA. V was trimmed by 4 bases and J by 1 base, leaving 7 bases between them. This CDR3 spans 12 amino acids. This CDR3 is CSVVRSNYGYTF. CDR3 coding DNA: TGCAGCGTTGTTAGGAGTAACTATGGCTACACCTTC.

This chain connects TRBV20-1 to TRBJ2-5; TRBD2 matches 7 bases. Unmatched junction bases numbered 9, after V lost 1 base and J lost 4 bases. CDR3 length: 15 amino acids. Per germline, CDR1 DFQATT and CDR2 SNEGSKA (reference sequence). CDR3 sequence (DNA): TGCAGTGCTAGAGTTGGGGAGGGAATGGCAGAGACCCAGTACTTC. It yields the protein CSARVGEGMAETQYF.

The V gene is TRBV19, the J gene TRBJ2-7; D is perhaps TRBD2 (5 bases). The CDR3 length is 15 residues. V was trimmed by 1 base and J by 2 bases, leaving 12 bases between them. The germline gives CDR1 LNHDA, CDR2 SQIVND (reference sequence). CDR3 nucleotides: TGTGCCAGTAGTATAGTACGGGAACCCACCTACGAGCAGTACTTC. Translated: CASSIVREPTYEQYF.

This clonotype has more than one count but fewer than ten. The chain has TRBV19 and TRBJ1-1, with D unclear. CDR1 and CDR2 (germline): LNHDA, SQIVND (reference sequence). This CDR3 is built from 14 residues. Trimming removed 0 bases at V and 1 base at J, with 6 bases between. The CDR3: CASSIDLENTEAFF. The DNA for the CDR3 is TGTGCCAGTAGTATAGATCTGGAGAACACTGAAGCTTTCTTT.

The chain employs TRBV3-1 and TRBJ2-1, with 8 bases fitting TRBD2. V shed 1 base and J 0 bases; nucleotides not matched to a gene: 5. The CDR3 is made up of 17 amino acids. Germline V gene lookup returns CDR1 LGHDT and CDR2 YNNKEL (reference sequence). CDR3 DNA: TGTGCCAGCAGCCAAGGTCCAGCGGGGGACTCCTACAATGAGCAGTTCTTC. As protein: CASSQGPAGDSYNEQFF.

This clonotype has only one observation. The V and J genes are TRBV5-4 and TRBJ2-1; TRBD1 is a possible D gene (6 bases). V was shortened by 0 bases and J by 8 bases, with 15 bases between the two germline ends. The CDR3 has 15 amino acids. Germline CDR1 reads SGHNT; CDR2 reads YYREEE (reference sequence). CDR3 DNA: TGTGCCAGCAGCTTGGCTGCAGGGGCGCGCGATGAGCAGTTCTTC. The encoded protein is CASSLAAGARDEQFF.

The rearrangement uses TRBV13 and TRBJ2-7; D uncertain. V was trimmed by 5 bases and J by 2 bases, leaving 19 bases between them. CDR1 and CDR2 (germline): PRHDT, FYEKMQ (reference sequence). CDR3 size: 16 residues. The CDR3, as DNA: TGTGCCAGCAGCCGCAGCGACGGGCTCAGCCCCTACGAGCAGTACTTC. It specifies CASSRSDGLSPYEQYF.

The chain joins TRBV7-6 to TRBJ2-5; the D is unclear. V lost 5 bases and J lost 2, with 12 bases in between. Germline values: CDR1 SGHVS, CDR2 FNYEAQ. The length of the CDR3 is 14 residues. The CDR3 nucleotides read TGTGCCAGCAGCCCCCCGGGCAGACAAGAGACCCAGTACTTC. This encodes CASSPPGRQETQYF.

This sequence joins TRBV15 and TRBJ1-2; D uncertain. Per the germline V gene, CDR1 is LNHNV and CDR2 is YYDKDF (reference sequence). V dropped 1 base and J dropped 0 bases, with 6 bases sitting between them. The CDR3 spans 14 residues. DNA for the CDR3: TGTGCCACCAGCAGAGTCGGCTCTAACTATGGCTACACCTTC. As protein: CATSRVGSNYGYTF.

The rearrangement uses TRBV6-6 and TRBJ1-6; 7 positions agree with TRBD1. Germline loops: CDR1 MNHNY, CDR2 SVGAGI (reference sequence). CDR3 length: 14 amino acids. V shed 4 bases and J 7 bases; nucleotides not matched to a gene: 4. CDR3 DNA: TGTGCCAGCAGTTTCACAGGGGTAAATTCACCCCTCCACTTT. Encoded protein: CASSFTGVNSPLHF.

This chain links TRBV13 with TRBJ2-1; TRBD1 is a possible D gene (6 bases). V lost 3 bases to trimming and J lost 3 bases, with 15 bases between them. Germline V gene sequence: CDR1 PRHDT, CDR2 FYEKMQ (reference sequence). The CDR3 totals 16 residues. The CDR3 DNA sequence: TGTGCCAGCAGCTTTCCCGGGACAAGTTTCTACAATGAGCAGTTCTTC. It yields the protein CASSFPGTSFYNEQFF.

The chain combines TRBV9 with TRBJ2-1; D is uncertain. Per germline, CDR1 SGDLS and CDR2 YYNGEE. This CDR3 spans 12 amino acids. The V end lost 0 bases, the J end lost 4 bases, and 2 bases lay between the germline ends. CDR3 sequence: CASSVEYNEQFF. In DNA form, the CDR3 reads TGTGCCAGCAGCGTAGAGTACAATGAGCAGTTCTTC. The full variable domain, rest sourced from reference TRBV9 and TRBJ2-1, is DSGVTQTPKHLITATGQRVTLRCSPRSGDLSVYWYQQSLDQGLQFLIQYYNGEERAKGNILERFSAQQFPDLHSELNLSSLELGDSALYFCASSVEYNEQFFGPGTRLTVL.

The J gene is TRBJ2-5, the V gene TRBV3-1, with D maybe TRBD2 (7 bases). CDR3 size: 16 residues. V was trimmed by 1 base and J by 2 bases, leaving 14 bases between them. From germline, CDR1 is LGHDT and CDR2 YNNKEL (reference sequence). The CDR3 region is CASSQVGGGQQETQYF. In nucleotides, the CDR3 is TGTGCCAGCAGCCAAGTAGGCGGGGGCCAACAAGAGACCCAGTACTTC.

The chain is built from TRBV11-2 and TRBJ2-1; D is undetermined. Germline values: CDR1 SGHAT, CDR2 FQNNGV. V lost 3 bases to trimming and J lost 3 bases, with 12 bases between them. The CDR3 covers 15 residues. The CDR3 spells CASSFQRLGYNEQFF. The CDR3, as DNA: TGTGCCAGCAGCTTCCAGCGTTTGGGCTACAATGAGCAGTTCTTC.

J is TRBJ2-7 and V is TRBV20-1, with TRBD1 matching over 7 bases. Germline loops: CDR1 DFQATT, CDR2 SNEGSKA (reference sequence). This CDR3 spans 17 amino acids. Trimming took 0 bases from V and 5 from J; bases not matched to a gene: 16. CDR3 in DNA: TGCAGTGCTAGAGAGCTCCCAAATTGGCGAGACAGGGACGAGCAGTACTTC. This codes for CSARELPNWRDRDEQYF.

This clonotype was observed a single time. V gene TRBV20-1 combines with J gene TRBJ2-1; D ambiguous. The CDR3 length is 15 residues. Trimming shortened V by 0 bases and J by 4 bases, and 13 bases separated the two germline ends. Germline-derived CDR1 and CDR2 are DFQATT and SNEGSKA (reference sequence). The CDR3 region has the DNA TGCAGTGCTAGAGATACGACATTCAAATACAATGAGCAGTTCTTC. It yields the protein CSARDTTFKYNEQFF.

The V call is TRBV29-1, the J call TRBJ2-2; tentative D call: TRBD1 (5 bases). V was clipped by 2 bases and J by 2 bases, with 9 bases between them. This CDR3 region has 14 residues. Germline V gene data show CDR1 as SQVTM and CDR2 as ANQGSEA. The CDR3 loop is CSVERQGNTGELFF. For the CDR3, the DNA is TGCAGCGTTGAAAGGCAGGGTAACACCGGGGAGCTGTTTTTT.

The chain has TRBV19 and TRBJ2-1; possibly TRBD2 for D (6 bases). Trimming took off 5 bases at V and 8 bases at J, with 19 bases between the two ends. The CDR3 consists of 15 residues. The germline gives CDR1 LNHDA, CDR2 SQIVND (reference sequence). CDR3 in DNA: TGTGCCAGTAGTCCCCGGGACTCCTACGAGGATGAGCAGTTCTTC. Translation gives CASSPRDSYEDEQFF. The full variable domain, its missing parts supplied by reference TRBV19 and TRBJ2-1, is DGGITQSPKYLFRKEGQNVTLSCEQNLNHDAMYWYRQDPGQGLRLIYYSQIVNDFQKGDIAEGYSVSREKKESFPLTVTSAQKNPTAFYLCASSPRDSYEDEQFFGPGTRLTVL.